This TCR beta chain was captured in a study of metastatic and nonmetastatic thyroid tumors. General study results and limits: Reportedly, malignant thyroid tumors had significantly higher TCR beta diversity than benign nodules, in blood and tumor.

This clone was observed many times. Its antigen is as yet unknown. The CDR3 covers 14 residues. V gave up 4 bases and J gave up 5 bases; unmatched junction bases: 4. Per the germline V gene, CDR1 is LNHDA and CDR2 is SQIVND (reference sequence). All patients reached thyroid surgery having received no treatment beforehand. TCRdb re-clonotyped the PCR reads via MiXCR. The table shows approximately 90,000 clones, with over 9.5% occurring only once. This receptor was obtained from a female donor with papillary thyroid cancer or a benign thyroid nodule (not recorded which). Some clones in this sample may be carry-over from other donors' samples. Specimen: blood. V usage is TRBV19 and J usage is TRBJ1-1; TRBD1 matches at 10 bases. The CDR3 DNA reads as TGTGCCAGTAGTACCGGGACAGGGGCTACTGAAGCTTTCTTT. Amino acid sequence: CASSTGTGATEAFF. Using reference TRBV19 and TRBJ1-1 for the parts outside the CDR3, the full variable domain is DGGITQSPKYLFRKEGQNVTLSCEQNLNHDAMYWYRQDPGQGLRLIYYSQIVNDFQKGDIAEGYSVSREKKESFPLTVTSAQKNPTAFYLCASSTGTGATEAFFGQGTRLTVV.